This TCR beta chain originates from a study of blood T cell repertoires in COVID-19. Study-level information: Specimens from acute and convalescent COVID-19 originated in the United States, Italy and Spain. PBMCs, B-cell-depleted T cells, or T cells were the source of the cDNA or gDNA that made up the material.

Authors' methods: Reference gene primer amplification gave estimated nucleated cell counts. Repertoires were generated with immunoSEQ multiplex PCR, while TCRdb's copy carries only in-frame clones and drops some. V and J calls plus clone size are reproduced from that table; the DNA served to infer D and trimming. This table holds some 100,000 clones, 60% to 85% found once. V was shortened by 3 bases and J by 6 bases, with 14 bases between the two germline ends. The CDR3 has 14 amino acids. Germline assignment: CDR1 SNHLY and CDR2 FYNNEI. The J gene is TRBJ1-1, the V gene TRBV2; D possibly corresponds to TRBD1 (5 bases). The sequence was obtained from a man between 65 and 85 years old with acute or convalescent COVID-19. Sequencing was carried out using peripheral blood. The CDR3 spells CASSEQGGRAEAFF. The CDR3 nucleotides read TGTGCCAGCAGTGAGCAGGGAGGTCGGGCTGAAGCTTTCTTT.